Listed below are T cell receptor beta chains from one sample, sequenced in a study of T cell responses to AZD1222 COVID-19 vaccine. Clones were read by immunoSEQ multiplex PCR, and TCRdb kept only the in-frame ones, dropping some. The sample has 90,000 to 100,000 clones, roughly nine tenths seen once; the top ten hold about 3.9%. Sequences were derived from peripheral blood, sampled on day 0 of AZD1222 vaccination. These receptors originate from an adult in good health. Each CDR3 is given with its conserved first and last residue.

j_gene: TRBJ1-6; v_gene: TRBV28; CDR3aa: CASTLGGASYNSPLHF
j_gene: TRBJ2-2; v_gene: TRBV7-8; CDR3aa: CASTLGPYTGELFF
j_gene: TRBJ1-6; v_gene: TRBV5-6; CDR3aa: CASSPGGPSSYNSPLHF
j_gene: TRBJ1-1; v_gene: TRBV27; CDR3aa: CASSLGAANTEAFF
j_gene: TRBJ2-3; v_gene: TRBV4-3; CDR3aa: CASSQALEATDTQYF
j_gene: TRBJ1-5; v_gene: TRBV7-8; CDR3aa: CASSLGAGQGQPQHF
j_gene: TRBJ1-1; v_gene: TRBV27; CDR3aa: CASSLKGGVTEAFF
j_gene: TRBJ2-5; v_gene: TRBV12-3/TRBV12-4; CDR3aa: CASSLDLGETQYF
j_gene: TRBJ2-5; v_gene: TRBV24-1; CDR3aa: CATADRAQETQYF
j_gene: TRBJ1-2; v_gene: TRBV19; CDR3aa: CASSMTVSSGYGYTF
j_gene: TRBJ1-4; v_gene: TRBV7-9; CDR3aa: CASSLATAGANEKLFF
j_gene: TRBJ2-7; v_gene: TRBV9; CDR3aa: CASSPWGSGGPRPYEQYF
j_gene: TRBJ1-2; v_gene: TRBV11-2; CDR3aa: CASSPTGFAPYGYTF
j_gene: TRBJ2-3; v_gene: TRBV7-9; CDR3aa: CASRSSTDTQYF
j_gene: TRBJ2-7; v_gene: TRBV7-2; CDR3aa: CASSSQGGEQYF
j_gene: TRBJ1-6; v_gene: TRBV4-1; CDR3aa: CASGQEVTGDSPLHF
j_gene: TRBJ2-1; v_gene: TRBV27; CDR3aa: CASGGGEQFF
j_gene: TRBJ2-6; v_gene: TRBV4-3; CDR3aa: CASSQGILSGANVLTF
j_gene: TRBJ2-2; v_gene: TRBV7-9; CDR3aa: CAAPQNTGELFF
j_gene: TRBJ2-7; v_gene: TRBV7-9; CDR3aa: CASSLDRDKRYEQYF
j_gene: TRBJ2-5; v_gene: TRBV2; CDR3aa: CASWSGEEQETQYF
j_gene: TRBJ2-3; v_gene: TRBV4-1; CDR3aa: CASSQVRGTYTQYF
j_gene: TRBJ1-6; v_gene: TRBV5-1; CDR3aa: CASSLRQSGNNSPLHF
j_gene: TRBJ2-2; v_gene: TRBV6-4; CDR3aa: CASSYRVWTGELFF
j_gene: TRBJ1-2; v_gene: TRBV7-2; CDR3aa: CASSPLTGYGYTF